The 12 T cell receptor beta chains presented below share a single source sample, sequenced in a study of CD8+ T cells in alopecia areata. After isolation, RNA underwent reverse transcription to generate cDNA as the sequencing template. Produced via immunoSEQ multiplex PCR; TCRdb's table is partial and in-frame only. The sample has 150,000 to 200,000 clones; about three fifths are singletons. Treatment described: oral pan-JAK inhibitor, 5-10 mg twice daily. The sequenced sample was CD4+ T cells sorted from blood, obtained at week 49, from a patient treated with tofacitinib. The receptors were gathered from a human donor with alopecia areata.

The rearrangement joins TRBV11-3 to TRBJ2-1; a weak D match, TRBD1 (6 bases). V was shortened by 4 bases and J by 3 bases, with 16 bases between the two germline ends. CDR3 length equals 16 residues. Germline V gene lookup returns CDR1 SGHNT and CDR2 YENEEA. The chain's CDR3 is CASSSTGLTLYNEQFF. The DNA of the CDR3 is TGTGCCAGCAGCTCGACAGGACTTACCCTCTACAATGAGCAGTTCTTC.

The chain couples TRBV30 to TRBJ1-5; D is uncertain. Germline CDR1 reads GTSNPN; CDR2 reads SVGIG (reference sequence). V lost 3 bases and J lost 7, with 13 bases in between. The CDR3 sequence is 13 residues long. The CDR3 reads CAWSLWGNQPQHF. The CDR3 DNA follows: TGTGCCTGGAGCCTTTGGGGTAACCAGCCCCAGCATTTT.

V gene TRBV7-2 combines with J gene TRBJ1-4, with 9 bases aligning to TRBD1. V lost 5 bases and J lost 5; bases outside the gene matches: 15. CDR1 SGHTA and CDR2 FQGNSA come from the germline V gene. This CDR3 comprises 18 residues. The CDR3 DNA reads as TGTGCCAGCAGCCATGGGCGTACCGGGACAGGGAACAATGAAAAACTGTTTTTT. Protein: CASSHGRTGTGNNEKLFF.

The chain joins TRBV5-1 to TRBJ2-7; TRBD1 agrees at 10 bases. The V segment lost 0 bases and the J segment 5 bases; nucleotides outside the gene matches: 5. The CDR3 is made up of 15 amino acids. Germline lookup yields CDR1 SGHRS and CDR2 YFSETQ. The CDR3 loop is CASSLGGTGAHEQYF. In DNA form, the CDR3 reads TGCGCCAGCAGCTTGGGGGGGACAGGGGCCCACGAGCAGTACTTC. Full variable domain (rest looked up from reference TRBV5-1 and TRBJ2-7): KAGVTQTPRYLIKTRGQQVTLSCSPISGHRSVSWYQQTPGQGLQFLFEYFSETQRNKGNFPGRFSGRQFSNSRSEMNVSTLELGDSALYLCASSLGGTGAHEQYFGPGTRLTVT.

DNA for the CDR3: TGTGCCAGCAGCGCGTCCCGACAGGGTTGGTCTGGAAACACCATATATTTT. Residues: CASSASRQGWSGNTIYF. V usage is TRBV9 and J usage is TRBJ1-3; 7 bases align to TRBD1. Germline V lookup: CDR1 SGDLS, CDR2 YYNGEE. Trimming cost V 3 bases and J 1 base; bases outside gene matches: 10. This CDR3 spans 17 amino acids.

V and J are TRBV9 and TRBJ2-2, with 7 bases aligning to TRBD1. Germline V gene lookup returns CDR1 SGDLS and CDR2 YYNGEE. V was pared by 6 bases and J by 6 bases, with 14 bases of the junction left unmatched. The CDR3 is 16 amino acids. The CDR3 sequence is CASTKGTDALSGELFF. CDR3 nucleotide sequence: TGTGCCAGCACCAAAGGGACAGATGCTTTATCCGGGGAGCTGTTTTTT. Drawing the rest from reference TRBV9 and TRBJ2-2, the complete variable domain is DSGVTQTPKHLITATGQRVTLRCSPRSGDLSVYWYQQSLDQGLQFLIQYYNGEERAKGNILERFSAQQFPDLHSELNLSSLELGDSALYFCASTKGTDALSGELFFGEGSRLTVL.

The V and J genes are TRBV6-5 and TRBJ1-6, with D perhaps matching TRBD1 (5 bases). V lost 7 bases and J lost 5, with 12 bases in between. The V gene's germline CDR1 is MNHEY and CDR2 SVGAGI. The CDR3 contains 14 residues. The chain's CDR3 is CASTWGGDNSPLHF. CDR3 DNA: TGTGCCAGCACCTGGGGCGGTGATAATTCACCCCTCCACTTT.

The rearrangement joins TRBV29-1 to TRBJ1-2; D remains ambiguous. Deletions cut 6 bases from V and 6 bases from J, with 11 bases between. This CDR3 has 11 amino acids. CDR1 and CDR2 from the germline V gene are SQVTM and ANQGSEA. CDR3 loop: CSVLFVDGYTF. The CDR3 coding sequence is TGCAGCGTCCTTTTTGTAGATGGCTACACCTTC.

The CDR3 sequence is CASELAGGSYEQYF. CDR3 bases: TGTGCTTCGGAACTAGCGGGGGGGTCCTACGAGCAGTACTTC. J is TRBJ2-7 and V is TRBV30; 13 bases are a match to TRBD2. CDR3 size: 14 residues. Germline values: CDR1 GTSNPN, CDR2 SVGIG (reference sequence).

The CDR3 here is CASSQSGTADYGYTF. Written as DNA, the CDR3 is TGTGCCAGCAGCCAATCGGGGACGGCGGACTATGGCTACACCTTC. The rearrangement links TRBV16 to TRBJ1-2, with D possibly TRBD1 on 5 matching bases. Trimming removed 0 bases at V and 3 bases at J, with 11 bases between. Per the germline V gene, CDR1 is KGHSY and CDR2 is FQNENV. This CDR3 region has 15 residues.

The CDR3 loop reads CASSLEYRAYEQYF. The CDR3 coding sequence is TGTGCCAGCAGCTTAGAGTACAGGGCCTACGAGCAGTACTTC. The chain is built from TRBV7-9 and TRBJ2-7; D might be TRBD1 (6 bases). Germline V CDR1 and CDR2: SEHNR, FQNEAQ (reference sequence). Trimming took off 1 base at V and 2 bases at J, with 9 bases between the two ends. The CDR3 loop spans 14 amino acids. Full variable domain (missing parts from reference TRBV7-9 and TRBJ2-7): DTGVSQNPRHKITKRGQNVTFRCDPISEHNRLYWYRQTLGQGPEFLTYFQNEAQLEKSRLLSDRFSAERPKGSFSTLEIQRTEQGDSAMYLCASSLEYRAYEQYFGPGTRLTVT.

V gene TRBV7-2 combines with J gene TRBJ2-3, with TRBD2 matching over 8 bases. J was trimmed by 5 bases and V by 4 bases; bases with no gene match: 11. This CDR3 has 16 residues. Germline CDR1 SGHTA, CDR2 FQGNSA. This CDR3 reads CASSYLARGARDTQYF. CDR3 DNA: TGTGCCAGCAGCTATCTGGCGCGGGGGGCGCGAGATACGCAGTATTTT.